This is a list of T cell receptor beta chains from one sample in a study of T cells in Graves' hyperthyroidism and ophthalmopathy. TCRdb reanalysed the multiplex PCR reads using MiXCR and keeps one entry per CDR3 protein. The table records some 350,000 distinct CDR3 sequences, approximately 14% of them present only once. Sequencing was done on a sample of blood. The receptors here all came from a young woman with Graves' hyperthyroidism that later progressed to Graves' ophthalmopathy. Each CDR3 is given with its conserved first and last residue. Fields, in order: D gene, V gene, clone size, J gene, CDR3 protein, CDR3 DNA. The D gene is left open where the match is weak. Not all rows give a size; the values are once, few, many and, for expanded clones, a class.

D: NA; V: TRBV6-1; size: few; J: TRBJ2-1; CDR3: CASSYGLLNEQFF; DNA: TGTGCCAGCAGTTATGGCCTCCTCAATGAGCAGTTCTTC
D: NA; V: TRBV24-1; size: many; J: TRBJ2-7; CDR3: CATSGLGRAGYEQYF; DNA: TGTGCCACCAGTGGATTGGGCAGGGCAGGCTACGAGCAGTACTTC
D: TRBD2; V: TRBV9; size: many; J: TRBJ2-7; CDR3: CASSVSPGLTPYEQYF; DNA: TGTGCCAGCAGCGTCTCTCCGGGACTAACCCCTTACGAGCAGTACTTC
D: NA; V: TRBV29-1; size: NA; J: TRBJ2-5; CDR3: CSARGYRETQYF; DNA: TGCAGCGCTCGCGGGTACCGGGAGACCCAGTACTTC
D: TRBD2; V: TRBV6-5; size: many; J: TRBJ2-5; CDR3: CASSYSPPLAGDETQYF; DNA: TGTGCCAGCAGTTACTCCCCACCACTAGCGGGAGATGAGACCCAGTACTTC
D: NA; V: TRBV6-5; size: few; J: TRBJ2-1; CDR3: CASSYLTTGPLFF; DNA: TGTGCCAGCAGTTACTTAACCACAGGGCCCCTGTTCTTC
D: TRBD1; V: TRBV7-7; size: few; J: TRBJ2-7; CDR3: CASGRDRGGEQYF; DNA: TGTGCTAGCGGCCGGGACAGGGGTGGCGAGCAGTACTTC
D: TRBD1; V: TRBV13; size: many; J: TRBJ2-4; CDR3: CASSLRQGRNIQYF; DNA: TGTGCCAGCAGCCTACGACAGGGTAGGAACATTCAGTACTTC
D: TRBD2; V: TRBV4-3; size: NA; J: TRBJ2-5; CDR3: CASSQGLAGQETQYF; DNA: TGCGCCAGCAGCCAAGGGCTAGCGGGACAAGAGACCCAGTACTTC
D: NA; V: TRBV6-2/TRBV6-3; size: many; J: TRBJ1-5; CDR3: CASSSLGDLGGNQPQHF; DNA: TGTGCCAGCAGTTCCTTGGGGGACCTCGGGGGCAATCAGCCCCAGCATTTT
D: TRBD2; V: TRBV27; size: many; J: TRBJ2-3; CDR3: CASSQIDGSSGRAVQIPDTQYF; DNA: TGTGCCAGCTCCCAAATTGACGGGAGTAGCGGGAGGGCCGTTCAAATCCCAGATACGCAGTATTTT
D: TRBD1; V: TRBV7-8; size: few; J: TRBJ2-2; CDR3: CASRQGTVNAGELFF; DNA: TGTGCCAGCAGGCAAGGGACAGTGAACGCCGGGGAGCTGTTTTTT
D: NA; V: TRBV7-6; size: many; J: TRBJ2-7; CDR3: CASSPDPTASYEQYF; DNA: TGTGCCAGCAGCCCCGACCCGACAGCATCCTACGAGCAGTACTTC
D: NA; V: TRBV7-9; size: NA; J: TRBJ2-5; CDR3: CVSSMDSEETQYF; DNA: TGTGTCAGCAGCATGGACAGCGAAGAGACCCAGTACTTC
D: NA; V: TRBV28; size: NA; J: TRBJ2-5; CDR3: CASSLRQAETQYF; DNA: TGTGCCAGCAGTTTACGCCAGGCAGAGACCCAGTACTTC
D: TRBD2; V: TRBV5-1; size: NA; J: TRBJ2-1; CDR3: CASSLRTSGRNEQFF; DNA: TGCGCCAGCAGCTTGAGGACTAGCGGGAGAAATGAGCAGTTCTTC
D: NA; V: TRBV28; size: many; J: TRBJ2-1; CDR3: CASSFNWGEQFF; DNA: TGTGCCAGCAGTTTCAACTGGGGTGAGCAGTTCTTC
D: TRBD2; V: TRBV5-1; size: NA; J: TRBJ2-7; CDR3: CASSLDQSAGFSYEQYF; DNA: TGCGCCAGCAGCTTGGACCAGTCAGCGGGGTTCTCCTACGAGCAGTACTTC
D: TRBD1; V: TRBV7-9; size: many; J: TRBJ2-7; CDR3: CASSSWTGGMNEQYF; DNA: TGTGCCAGCAGCTCCTGGACAGGGGGTATGAACGAGCAGTACTTC
D: TRBD2; V: TRBV20-1; size: many; J: TRBJ2-7; CDR3: CSAREAGREYYEQYF; DNA: TGCAGTGCTCGGGAGGCAGGGAGAGAGTACTACGAGCAGTACTTC
D: NA; V: TRBV2; size: many; J: TRBJ1-5; CDR3: CASRVEGENQPQHF; DNA: TGTGCCAGCAGGGTGGAGGGGGAGAATCAGCCCCAGCATTTT
D: NA; V: TRBV4-1; size: few; J: TRBJ1-5; CDR3: CASSPSLIYQPQHF; DNA: TGCGCCAGCAGCCCCTCGCTAATTTATCAGCCCCAGCATTTT
D: NA; V: TRBV20-1; size: many; J: TRBJ1-2; CDR3: CSARDFSDGYTF; DNA: TGCAGTGCTAGAGATTTCTCCGATGGCTACACCTTC
D: NA; V: TRBV14; size: few; J: TRBJ1-1; CDR3: CASSRLGARGTEAFF; DNA: TGTGCCAGCAGCCGCCTCGGGGCCCGCGGCACTGAAGCTTTCTTT
D: NA; V: TRBV30; size: many; J: TRBJ2-7; CDR3: CAWTVDSTYEQYF; DNA: TGTGCCTGGACAGTCGACAGCACCTACGAGCAGTACTTC
D: NA; V: TRBV30; size: many; J: TRBJ2-7; CDR3: CAWSEVGRAYEQYF; DNA: TGTGCCTGGAGTGAGGTCGGCCGAGCCTACGAGCAGTACTTC
D: NA; V: TRBV3-1; size: many; J: TRBJ2-3; CDR3: CASSPGGGTSTDTQYF; DNA: TGTGCCAGCAGCCCTGGTGGTGGTACCAGCACAGATACGCAGTATTTT
D: TRBD1; V: TRBV6-2/TRBV6-3; size: few; J: TRBJ2-3; CDR3: CASSYWGQSTDTQYF; DNA: TGTGCCAGCAGTTACTGGGGACAGAGCACAGATACGCAGTATTTT
D: NA; V: TRBV5-4; size: NA; J: TRBJ1-3; CDR3: CASSRAGSGNTIYF; DNA: TGTGCCAGCAGCCGGGCCGGCTCTGGAAACACCATATATTTT
D: NA; V: TRBV2; size: many; J: TRBJ1-5; CDR3: CASSGQSSNQPQHF; DNA: TGTGCCAGCAGCGGGCAATCTAGCAATCAGCCCCAGCATTTT
D: NA; V: TRBV19; size: NA; J: TRBJ1-5; CDR3: CASRVPGRGNQPQHF; DNA: TGTGCCAGTAGGGTTCCAGGGAGAGGCAATCAGCCCCAGCATTTT
D: NA; V: TRBV5-1; size: few; J: TRBJ2-7; CDR3: CASSLGAAVPEQYF; DNA: TGCGCCAGCAGCTTAGGGGCGGCGGTACCCGAGCAGTACTTC
D: TRBD1; V: TRBV5-1; size: NA; J: TRBJ1-5; CDR3: CASSYGDRDNQPQHF; DNA: TGCGCCAGCAGCTACGGAGACAGGGACAATCAGCCCCAGCATTTT
D: NA; V: TRBV29-1; size: NA; J: TRBJ2-6; CDR3: CSVEDRSEGAPGANVLTF; DNA: TGCAGCGTTGAAGATCGTTCGGAGGGGGCGCCTGGGGCCAACGTCCTGACTTTC
D: TRBD2; V: TRBV5-8; size: NA; J: TRBJ2-7; CDR3: CASSLPRTSGSSLSGEQYF; DNA: TGTGCCAGCAGCTTACCCCGGACTAGCGGGAGTTCCTTATCGGGGGAGCAGTACTTC
D: NA; V: TRBV6-1; size: many; J: TRBJ2-3; CDR3: CASTLGADTQYF; DNA: TGTGCCAGCACTCTTGGGGCGGATACGCAGTATTTT
D: NA; V: TRBV5-1; size: many; J: TRBJ1-1; CDR3: CASSLKQGSNTEAFF; DNA: TGCGCCAGCAGCTTGAAACAGGGATCGAACACTGAAGCTTTCTTT
D: NA; V: TRBV7-2; size: NA; J: TRBJ2-1; CDR3: CASSSRPSYNEQFF; DNA: TGTGCCAGCAGCTCAAGACCATCCTACAATGAGCAGTTCTTC
D: NA; V: TRBV2; size: many; J: TRBJ2-3; CDR3: CASSGVREDTQYF; DNA: TGTGCCAGCAGTGGGGTCAGGGAAGATACGCAGTATTTT
D: TRBD1; V: TRBV27; size: few; J: TRBJ2-7; CDR3: CASSTPRDRGIYEQYF; DNA: TGTGCCAGCAGTACCCCCCGGGACAGGGGTATCTACGAGCAGTACTTC
D: TRBD1; V: TRBV5-1; size: many; J: TRBJ2-7; CDR3: CASSPTGTGGNKQYF; DNA: TGCGCCAGCAGCCCCACCGGGACAGGGGGAAATAAGCAGTACTTC
D: NA; V: TRBV4-1; size: few; J: TRBJ2-7; CDR3: CASRFDRGGEQYF; DNA: TGCGCCAGCAGGTTCGACAGGGGAGGGGAGCAGTACTTC
D: NA; V: TRBV4-3; size: NA; J: TRBJ2-2; CDR3: CASSPTWTNTGELFF; DNA: TGCGCCAGCAGCCCGACGTGGACGAACACCGGGGAGCTGTTTTTT
D: TRBD2; V: TRBV6-2/TRBV6-3; size: NA; J: TRBJ2-3; CDR3: CASSRTLGLAGGTDTQYF; DNA: TGTGCCAGCAGTAGAACCCTGGGACTAGCGGGGGGCACAGATACGCAGTATTTT
D: TRBD1; V: TRBV5-1; size: NA; J: TRBJ2-7; CDR3: CASSRGQVLGEQYF; DNA: TGCGCCAGCAGTCGGGGACAGGTTTTGGGAGAGCAGTACTTC
D: TRBD2; V: TRBV5-1; size: many; J: TRBJ2-3; CDR3: CASSLTSGTGTDTQYF; DNA: TGCGCCAGCAGCTTGACTAGCGGAACCGGCACAGATACGCAGTATTTT
D: NA; V: TRBV6-1; size: NA; J: TRBJ1-4; CDR3: CASSERGYSNEKLFF; DNA: TGTGCCAGCAGTGAAAGGGGTTACTCCAATGAAAAACTGTTTTTT
D: TRBD2; V: TRBV5-1; size: NA; J: TRBJ2-5; CDR3: CASSPGTSGAEETQYF; DNA: TGCGCCAGCAGCCCGGGGACTAGCGGAGCAGAAGAGACCCAGTACTTC
D: NA; V: TRBV4-1; size: NA; J: TRBJ1-1; CDR3: CASSQDWTALNTEAFF; DNA: TGCGCCAGCAGCCAAGATTGGACAGCCTTGAACACTGAAGCTTTCTTT
D: NA; V: TRBV20-1; size: many; J: TRBJ2-7; CDR3: CSATPGSARGEQYF; DNA: TGCAGTGCCACGCCGGGGTCCGCAAGGGGGGAGCAGTACTTC
D: TRBD2; V: TRBV5-6; size: NA; J: TRBJ2-5; CDR3: CASSHALAGGHQETQYF; DNA: TGTGCCAGCAGCCATGCACTAGCGGGAGGTCACCAAGAGACCCAGTACTTC
D: NA; V: TRBV10-3; size: few; J: TRBJ2-1; CDR3: CAISESGGTYYNEQFF; DNA: TGTGCCATCAGTGAGTCCGGAGGGACTTACTACAATGAGCAGTTCTTC
D: TRBD2; V: TRBV7-9; size: many; J: TRBJ2-1; CDR3: CASSLAPRGYNEQFF; DNA: TGTGCCAGCAGCTTAGCACCGCGGGGGTACAATGAGCAGTTCTTC
D: NA; V: TRBV7-2; size: many; J: TRBJ2-5; CDR3: CASSRNERETQYF; DNA: TGTGCCAGCAGCCGGAATGAGCGAGAGACCCAGTACTTC